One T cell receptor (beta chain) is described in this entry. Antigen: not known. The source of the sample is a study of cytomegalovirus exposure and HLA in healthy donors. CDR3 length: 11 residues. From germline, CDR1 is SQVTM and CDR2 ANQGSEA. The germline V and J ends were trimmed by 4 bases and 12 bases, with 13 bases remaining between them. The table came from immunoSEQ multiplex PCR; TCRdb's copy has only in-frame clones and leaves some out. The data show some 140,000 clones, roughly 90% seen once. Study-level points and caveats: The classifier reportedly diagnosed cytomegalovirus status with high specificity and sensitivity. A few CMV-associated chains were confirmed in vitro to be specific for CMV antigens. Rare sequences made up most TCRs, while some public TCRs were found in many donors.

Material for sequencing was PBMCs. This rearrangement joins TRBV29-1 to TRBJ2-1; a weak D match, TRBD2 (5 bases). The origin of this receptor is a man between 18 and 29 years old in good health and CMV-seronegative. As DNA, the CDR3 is TGCAGCGTTGGTCGGGGTTTTGGGCAGTTCTTC. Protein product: CSVGRGFGQFF.